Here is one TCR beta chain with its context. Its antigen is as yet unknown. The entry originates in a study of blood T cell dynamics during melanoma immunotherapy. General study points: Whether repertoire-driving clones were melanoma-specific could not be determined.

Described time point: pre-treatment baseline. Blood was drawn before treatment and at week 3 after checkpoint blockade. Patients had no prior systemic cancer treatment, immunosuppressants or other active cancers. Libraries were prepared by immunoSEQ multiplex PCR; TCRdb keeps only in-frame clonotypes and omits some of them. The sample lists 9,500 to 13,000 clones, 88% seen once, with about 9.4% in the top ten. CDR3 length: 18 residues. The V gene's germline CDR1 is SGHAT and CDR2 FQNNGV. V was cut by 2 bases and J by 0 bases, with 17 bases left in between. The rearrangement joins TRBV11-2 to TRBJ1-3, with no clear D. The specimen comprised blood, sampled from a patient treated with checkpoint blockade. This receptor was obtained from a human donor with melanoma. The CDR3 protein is CASSLKVRALSSGNTIYF. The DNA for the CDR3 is TGTGCCAGCAGCTTAAAGGTACGGGCCTTAAGCTCTGGAAACACCATATATTTT.